One and the same sample provided the 14 T cell receptor beta chains below, sequenced in a study of blood T cell repertoires in COVID-19. Measured with immunoSEQ multiplex PCR; TCRdb has only the in-frame clones, and not every one. The profile covers hundreds of thousands of clones, with 85% to 90% appearing a single time and 0.2% to 0.3% taken by the ten largest. Source material: peripheral blood. The receptors come from a woman aged 18-35 years with acute or convalescent COVID-19.

V and J are TRBV19 and TRBJ1-4, with D possibly TRBD1 on 6 matching bases. Looked up from germline, CDR1 is LNHDA and CDR2 is SQIVND (reference sequence). V was trimmed by 5 bases and J by 7 bases, leaving 14 bases between them. This CDR3 region has 14 residues. CDR3 sequence reads: CASSWGGASEKLFF. In nucleotides, the CDR3 is TGTGCCAGTAGTTGGGGGGGCGCATCTGAAAAACTGTTTTTT.

The chain carries TRBV3-1 (or the pseudogene TRBV3-2) and TRBJ2-3; TRBD2 agrees at 10 bases. The V gene's germline CDR1 is LGHDT and CDR2 YNNKEL (reference sequence). CDR3 length: 16 amino acids. V lost 4 bases to trimming and J lost 6 bases; unmatched junction nucleotides: 10. The CDR3 region has the DNA TGTGCCAGCAGCCCCCGGGTAGCGGGGGGTGTGGATACGCAGTATTTT. Translation: CASSPRVAGGVDTQYF.

V usage is TRBV9 and J usage is TRBJ1-2; D is uncertain. The CDR3 has 13 residues. Germline CDR1 is SGDLS and CDR2 is YYNGEE. The V gene lost 6 bases and the J gene lost 3 bases, with 12 bases spanning the gap. For the CDR3, the DNA is TGTGCCAGCACCTGGGAGGCAGACTATGGCTACACCTTC. Protein: CASTWEADYGYTF.

V and J are TRBV19 and TRBJ1-2; D unclear. Germline CDR1 is LNHDA and CDR2 is SQIVND (reference sequence). The CDR3 runs to 13 residues. V was shortened by 5 bases and J by 2 bases, with 9 bases between the two germline ends. CDR3 residues: CASSSGWNYGYTF. The CDR3 nucleotides are TGTGCCAGTAGTTCCGGGTGGAACTATGGCTACACCTTC. The full variable domain, with the rest looked up from reference TRBV19 and TRBJ1-2, is DGGITQSPKYLFRKEGQNVTLSCEQNLNHDAMYWYRQDPGQGLRLIYYSQIVNDFQKGDIAEGYSVSREKKESFPLTVTSAQKNPTAFYLCASSSGWNYGYTFGSGTRLTVV.

The chain uses TRBV24-1 and TRBJ2-1; 9 bases map to TRBD2. CDR3 length equals 16 residues. Germline CDR1 and CDR2: KGHDR and SFDVKD. J lost 3 bases, V lost 0 bases, and 2 bases had no gene match. The CDR3 DNA follows: TGTGCCACCAGTGATTTGGCGGGGGGGGACTACAATGAGCAGTTCTTC. Protein: CATSDLAGGDYNEQFF.

This clone was detected once. This rearrangement joins TRBV15 to TRBJ1-2; D is unclear. V was clipped by 0 bases and J by 4 bases, with 6 bases between them. This CDR3 spans 13 amino acids. Germline V gives CDR1 LNHNV, CDR2 YYDKDF (reference sequence). The CDR3 here is CATSREEIYGYTF. CDR3 sequence (DNA): TGTGCCACCAGCAGAGAGGAGATCTATGGCTACACCTTC.

This sequence joins TRBV13 and TRBJ1-1; D is unresolved. Trimming stripped 4 bases from V and 4 bases from J, with 7 bases between. The length of the CDR3 is 12 residues. CDR1 and CDR2 (germline): PRHDT, FYEKMQ (reference sequence). CDR3 in DNA: TGTGCCAGCAGCTCCTATATCACTGAAGCTTTCTTT. The encoded protein is CASSSYITEAFF.

The rearrangement links TRBV5-6 to TRBJ2-7; D may be TRBD2 (7 bases). This CDR3 spans 13 amino acids. Germline CDR1 reads SGHDT; CDR2 reads YYEEEE. Deletions cut 1 base from V and 5 bases from J, with 10 bases between. CDR3 amino acids: CASSLLGGDEQYF. For the CDR3, the DNA is TGTGCCAGCAGCTTGTTAGGGGGGGACGAGCAGTACTTC.

V gene TRBV27 combines with J gene TRBJ1-2, with 10 bases matching TRBD1. The CDR3 is made up of 15 amino acids. Germline trimming cut 8 bases from V and 14 bases from J; bases unmatched to any gene: 20. Per the germline V gene, CDR1 is MNHEY and CDR2 is SMNVEV (reference sequence). The CDR3 region has the DNA TGTGCCAGCTGTAACCGTCCGGGACAGGGGCGATGTGGAACCTTC. It specifies CASCNRPGQGRCGTF.

The chain employs TRBV2 and TRBJ1-4, with 8 bases matching TRBD1. J was trimmed by 8 bases and V by 2 bases; bases with no gene match: 10. Germline values: CDR1 SNHLY, CDR2 FYNNEI. The CDR3 is 16 amino acids. CDR3 coding DNA: TGTGCCAGCAGTGAACAGTTCGGACAGGGTGGCGAAAAACTGTTTTTT. The encoded protein is CASSEQFGQGGEKLFF. The full variable domain, its missing parts supplied by reference TRBV2 and TRBJ1-4, is EPEVTQTPSHQVTQMGQEVILRCVPISNHLYFYWYRQILGQKVEFLVSFYNNEISEKSEIFDDQFSVERPDGSNFTLKIRSTKLEDSAMYFCASSEQFGQGGEKLFFGSGTQLSVL.

The chain couples TRBV5-1 to TRBJ2-3; 10 positions match TRBD2. Germline V gene data show CDR1 as SGHRS and CDR2 as YFSETQ. The CDR3 spans 15 residues. V lost 6 bases and J lost 3; bases outside the gene matches: 7. CDR3 loop: CASTAGGRQTDTQYF. Written as DNA, the CDR3 is TGCGCCAGCACAGCGGGGGGGCGGCAAACAGATACGCAGTATTTT.

V usage is TRBV19 and J usage is TRBJ1-1; D remains unclear. Per germline, CDR1 LNHDA and CDR2 SQIVND (reference sequence). V lost 4 bases and J 1 base, leaving 7 bases between the germline ends. This CDR3 comprises 13 residues. As DNA, the CDR3 is TGTGCCAGTAGTACCTCAGGGAACACTGAAGCTTTCTTT. It encodes CASSTSGNTEAFF.

The chain combines TRBV27 with TRBJ1-1, with D tentatively TRBD1 (6 bases). The CDR3 loop spans 14 amino acids. The V end was cut by 2 bases, the J end by 5 bases, with 12 bases between. The germline V gene encodes CDR1 MNHEY and CDR2 SMNVEV (reference sequence). CDR3 amino acids: CASSLGTITTEAFF. The CDR3 coding sequence is TGTGCCAGCAGTTTAGGGACAATTACTACTGAAGCTTTCTTT.

The chain couples TRBV20-1 to TRBJ2-7; unclear D gene. From germline, CDR1 is DFQATT and CDR2 SNEGSKA (reference sequence). The CDR3 extends over 12 amino acids. The V end lost 3 bases, the J end lost 3 bases, and 9 bases lay between the germline ends. The CDR3 spells CSASIGLYEQYF. Here the CDR3 DNA reads TGCAGTGCTAGTATCGGTCTCTACGAGCAGTACTTC.